These 4 T cell receptor beta chains were sequenced from one sample in a study of vaccination and CD4 T cells after COVID-19 (dated by TCRdb to between 2021 and 2024). These receptors are not linked to any known antigen. Explained via the paper, the treatment or condition label denotes: approximately 10-day PBMC culture with coronavirus spike peptide pools or control peptides (ViraFEST assay). The receptor library was made with PCR. The reads were generated on an Illumina iSeq 100. TCR sequencing of DNA from cultured CD4+ T cells used the Oncomine TCR Beta short-read assay at the Johns Hopkins FTIC core. TCRdb itself trimmed the public reads at Q25 with fastp, ran MiXCR and retained productive beta chains. For every CDR3 protein sequence, its rows merge into one entry that carries the most common genes and DNA. This sample is represented by about 20,000 distinct CDR3 sequences; 55% of them were singletons. The ten largest clones represent 8% to 9.5% of the sample.

Sequencing used CD4+ T cells from blood, cultured in vitro. These receptors all come from a human donor who had recovered from COVID-19.

The CDR3 region has the DNA TGTGCCAGCAGTTTAGCGAGACACACTGAAGCTTTCTTT. It yields the protein CASSLARHTEAFF. This chain joins TRBV28 and TRBJ1-1; D is ambiguous. Germline CDR1 is MDHEN and CDR2 is SYDVKM. The CDR3 runs to 13 residues. Trimming removed 2 bases at V and 3 bases at J, with 7 bases between.

The J gene is TRBJ1-2, the V gene TRBV7-9, with a weak D call TRBD1 (5 bases). Germline V CDR1 and CDR2: SEHNR, FQNEAQ (reference sequence). This CDR3 comprises 14 residues. Trimming cost V 5 bases and J 2 bases, with 12 bases left between them. CDR3 DNA sequence: TGTGCCAGCAGCCCCGGGACGGTGAACTATGGCTACACCTTC. Its protein is CASSPGTVNYGYTF.

V gene TRBV28 combines with J gene TRBJ1-1; D is perhaps TRBD1 (5 bases). CDR3 length: 14 residues. The ends were cut back, 11 bases at V and 5 bases at J, with 21 bases in the middle. The germline CDR1 and CDR2 sequences are MDHEN and SYDVKM. The CDR3 reads CAGPWGRCGTEAFF. The CDR3 nucleotides are TGTGCCGGACCGTGGGGGAGGTGTGGGACTGAAGCTTTCTTT.

This clonotype turned up a few times. The chain carries TRBV24-1 and TRBJ2-2, with D uncertain. Trimming removed 4 bases from V and 6 bases from J, with 8 bases in between. The length of the CDR3 is 13 residues. Germline lookup yields CDR1 KGHDR and CDR2 SFDVKD. CDR3 in DNA: TGTGCCACCAGTGACAGGTTTCCCGGGGAGCTGTTTTTT. As protein: CATSDRFPGELFF.